This TCR beta chain was found in a study of metastatic and nonmetastatic thyroid tumors. Study background: Repertoires of blood and of tissue (tumor or nodule) from malignant and benign thyroid patients were compared.

This clone was counted many times. Antigen: not known. One junction end disagrees with the germline gene, perhaps due to a read error. This CDR3 comprises 15 residues. Germline V gene lookup returns CDR1 SGHTA and CDR2 FQGTGA. In the authors' methods: The distant-metastasis classifier for papillary thyroid cancer was built from CDR3 differences across clinicopathological groups. TCRdb re-called the PCR reads via MiXCR. TCRdb, not the original authors, processed these V and J calls. This sample has roughly 36,000 clones, with 25% to 30% found just once. Whole-study findings and limits: Reportedly, malignant thyroid tumors had significantly higher TCR beta diversity than benign nodules, in blood and tumor.

No patient had received any treatment before thyroid surgery. The specimen was blood. The sequence was collected from a female donor with papillary thyroid cancer or a benign thyroid nodule (not recorded which). Some clones in this sample may be carry-over from other donors' samples. V is TRBV7-3 and J is TRBJ2-2, with TRBD1 identical over 8 bases. The CDR3 sequence: CASRLNPGGAGELFF. The CDR3, as DNA: TGTGCCAGCAGATTAAACCCAGGGGGCGCCGGGGAGCTGTTTTTT.